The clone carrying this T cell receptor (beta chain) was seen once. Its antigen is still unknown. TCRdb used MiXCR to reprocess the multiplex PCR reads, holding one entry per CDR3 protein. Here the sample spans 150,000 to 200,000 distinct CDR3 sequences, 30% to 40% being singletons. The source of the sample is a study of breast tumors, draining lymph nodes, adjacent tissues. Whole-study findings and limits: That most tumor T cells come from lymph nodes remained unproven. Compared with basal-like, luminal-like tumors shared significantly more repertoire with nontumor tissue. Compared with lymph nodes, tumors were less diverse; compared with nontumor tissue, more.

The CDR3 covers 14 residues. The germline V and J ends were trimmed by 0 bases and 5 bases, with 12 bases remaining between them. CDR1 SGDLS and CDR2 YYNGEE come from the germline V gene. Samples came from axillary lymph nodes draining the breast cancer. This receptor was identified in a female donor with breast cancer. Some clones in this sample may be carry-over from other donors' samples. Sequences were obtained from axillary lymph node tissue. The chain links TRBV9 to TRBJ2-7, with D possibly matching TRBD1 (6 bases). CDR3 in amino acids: CASSVATGRNEQYF. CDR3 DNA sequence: TGTGCCAGCAGCGTAGCCACAGGGAGAAACGAGCAGTACTTC.